This entry features one T cell receptor beta chain sequence. This specimen comes from a study of blood T cell repertoires in COVID-19. Study at large: COVID-19 samples from acute and convalescent phases originated in the United States, Italy and Spain.

CDR1 and CDR2 from the germline V gene are LNHDA and SQIVND (reference sequence). This CDR3 spans 14 amino acids. The germline V and J ends were trimmed by 5 bases and 3 bases, with 13 bases remaining between them. The protocol was immunoSEQ multiplex PCR, while the TCRdb copy is restricted to in-frame clones and leaves out a portion. The data contain 150,000 to 170,000 clones, roughly four fifths of them singletons. The sequencing sample was made of peripheral blood. This sequence joins TRBV19 and TRBJ1-1, with D maybe TRBD1 (5 bases). The receptor's source is a woman older than 75 with acute or convalescent COVID-19. CDR3 sequence: CASSSIGGYTEAFF. DNA of the CDR3: TGTGCCAGTAGTTCCATCGGGGGTTACACTGAAGCTTTCTTT.